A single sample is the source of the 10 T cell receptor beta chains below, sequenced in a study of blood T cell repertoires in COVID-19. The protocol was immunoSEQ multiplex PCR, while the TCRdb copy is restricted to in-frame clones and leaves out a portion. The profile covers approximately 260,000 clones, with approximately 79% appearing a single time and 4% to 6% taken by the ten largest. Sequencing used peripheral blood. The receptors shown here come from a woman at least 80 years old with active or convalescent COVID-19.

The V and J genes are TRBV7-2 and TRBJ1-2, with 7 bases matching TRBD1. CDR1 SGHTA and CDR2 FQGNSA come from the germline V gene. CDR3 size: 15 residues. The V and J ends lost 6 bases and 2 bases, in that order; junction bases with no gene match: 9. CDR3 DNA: TGTGCCAGCAGAATCGGCGGGACAGTCAACTATGGCTACACCTTC. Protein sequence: CASRIGGTVNYGYTF.

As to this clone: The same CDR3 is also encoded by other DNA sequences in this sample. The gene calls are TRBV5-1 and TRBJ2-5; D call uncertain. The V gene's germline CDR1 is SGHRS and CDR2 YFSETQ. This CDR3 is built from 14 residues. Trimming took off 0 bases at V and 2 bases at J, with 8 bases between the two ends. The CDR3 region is CASSLGGSQETQYF. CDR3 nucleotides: TGCGCCAGCAGCTTGGGTGGTAGTCAAGAGACCCAGTACTTC.

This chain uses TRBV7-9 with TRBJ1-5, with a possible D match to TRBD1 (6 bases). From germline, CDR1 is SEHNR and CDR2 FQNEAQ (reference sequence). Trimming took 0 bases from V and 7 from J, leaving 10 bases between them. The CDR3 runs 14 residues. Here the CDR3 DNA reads TGTGCCAGCAGCTTAGCGGACAGTCCCCAGCCCCAGCATTTT. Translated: CASSLADSPQPQHF.

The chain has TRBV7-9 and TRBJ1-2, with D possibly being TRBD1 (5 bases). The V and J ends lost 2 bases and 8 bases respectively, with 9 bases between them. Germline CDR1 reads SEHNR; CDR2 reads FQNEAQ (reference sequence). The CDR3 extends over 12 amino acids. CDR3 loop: CASSLQGWGYTF. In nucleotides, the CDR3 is TGTGCCAGCAGCTTACAGGGTTGGGGCTACACCTTC.

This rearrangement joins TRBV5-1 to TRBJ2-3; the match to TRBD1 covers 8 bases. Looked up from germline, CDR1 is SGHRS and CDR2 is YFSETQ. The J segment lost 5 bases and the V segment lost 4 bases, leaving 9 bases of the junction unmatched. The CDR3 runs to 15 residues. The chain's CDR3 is CASSPAGQGGDTQYF. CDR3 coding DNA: TGCGCCAGCAGCCCCGCCGGACAGGGTGGAGATACGCAGTATTTT.

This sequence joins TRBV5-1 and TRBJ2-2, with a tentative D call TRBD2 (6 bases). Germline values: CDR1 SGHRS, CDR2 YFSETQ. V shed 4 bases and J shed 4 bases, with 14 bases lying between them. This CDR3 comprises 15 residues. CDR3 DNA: TGCGCCAGCAGCCCTAGTGTTAGCGGCACCGGGGAGCTGTTTTTT. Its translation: CASSPSVSGTGELFF.

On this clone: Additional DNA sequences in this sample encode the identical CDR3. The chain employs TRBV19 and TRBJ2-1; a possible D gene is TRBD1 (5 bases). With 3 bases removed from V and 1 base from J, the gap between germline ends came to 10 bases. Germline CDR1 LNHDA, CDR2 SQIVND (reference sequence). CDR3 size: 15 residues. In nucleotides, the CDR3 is TGTGCCAGTAGTATCGCCCAGGGTTCCTACAATGAGCAGTTCTTC. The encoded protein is CASSIAQGSYNEQFF.

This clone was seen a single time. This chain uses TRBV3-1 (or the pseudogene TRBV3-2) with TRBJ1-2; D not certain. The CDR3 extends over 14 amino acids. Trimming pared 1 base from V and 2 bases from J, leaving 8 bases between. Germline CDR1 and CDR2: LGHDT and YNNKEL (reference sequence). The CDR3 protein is CASSQVASNYGYTF. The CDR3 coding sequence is TGTGCCAGCAGCCAAGTGGCATCCAACTATGGCTACACCTTC.

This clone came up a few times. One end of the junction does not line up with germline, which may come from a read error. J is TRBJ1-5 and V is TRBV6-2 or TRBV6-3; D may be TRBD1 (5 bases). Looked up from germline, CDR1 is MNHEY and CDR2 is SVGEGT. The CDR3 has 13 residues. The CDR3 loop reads CASSYTSTRRGYF. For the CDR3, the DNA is TGTGCCAGCAGTTACACGTCTACCCGGAGGGGTTATTTT.

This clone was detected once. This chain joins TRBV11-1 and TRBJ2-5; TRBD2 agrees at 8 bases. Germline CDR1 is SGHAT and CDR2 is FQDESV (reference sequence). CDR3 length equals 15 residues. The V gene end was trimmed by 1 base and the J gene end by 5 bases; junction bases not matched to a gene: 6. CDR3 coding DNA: TGTGCCAGCAGCTTAGTTCCGGGGGGGCGGGAGACCCAGTACTTC. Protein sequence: CASSLVPGGRETQYF.